The 14 T cell receptor beta chains in this list originate from one sample, sequenced in a study of blood T cell repertoires in COVID-19. This table comes from immunoSEQ multiplex PCR, and its TCRdb copy is limited to in-frame clones, with some not included. The sample has under 30,000 clones; 75% to 90% are singletons. Material for sequencing was peripheral blood. The receptors were gathered from a woman aged 80 or over with active or convalescent COVID-19.

The J gene is TRBJ1-1, the V gene TRBV7-2; D is unclear. The CDR3 loop spans 14 amino acids. The V end was cut by 2 bases, the J end by 6 bases, with 13 bases between. Germline V CDR1 and CDR2: SGHTA, FQGNSA. The CDR3 DNA is TGTGCCAGCAGCTTATCTCCGGGGAGGGCTGAAGCTTTCTTT. Its protein product is CASSLSPGRAEAFF.

This sequence joins TRBV27 and TRBJ1-2; D is unresolved. V was cut by 0 bases and J by 4 bases, with 6 bases left in between. From germline, CDR1 is MNHEY and CDR2 SMNVEV (reference sequence). There are 13 residues in the CDR3. CDR3 amino acids: CASSLSPGYGYTF. DNA of the CDR3: TGTGCCAGCAGTTTATCCCCGGGCTATGGCTACACCTTC.

J is TRBJ2-3 and V is TRBV4-2, with D unresolved. CDR1 and CDR2 from the germline V gene are LGHNA and YNFKEQ. The CDR3 runs to 15 residues. V was cut by 0 bases and J by 2 bases, with 9 bases left in between. This CDR3 reads CASSQDQVPTDTQYF. The CDR3 DNA sequence: TGTGCCAGCAGCCAAGATCAGGTTCCCACAGATACGCAGTATTTT.

This clone was detected only once. The chain combines TRBV7-6 with TRBJ2-7; D may be TRBD2 (6 bases). Trimming left V 0 bases short and J 6 bases short, with 15 bases between. CDR1 and CDR2 from the germline V gene are SGHVS and FNYEAQ. CDR3 length equals 15 residues. The CDR3 loop reads CASSLAFAGFGEQYF. CDR3 in DNA: TGTGCCAGCAGCTTAGCCTTTGCGGGGTTTGGCGAGCAGTACTTC.

This clone was counted once. The rearrangement links TRBV9 to TRBJ1-6; D remains ambiguous. V lost 3 bases to trimming and J lost 4 bases, with 11 bases between them. Germline V gene sequence: CDR1 SGDLS, CDR2 YYNGEE. CDR3 length: 15 amino acids. For the CDR3, the DNA is TGTGCCAGCAGCGGTGGATCGGGTTATAATTCACCCCTCCACTTT. This codes for CASSGGSGYNSPLHF.

This clone was detected a few times. The chain employs TRBV15 and TRBJ1-5; TRBD1 agrees at 9 bases. CDR1 LNHNV and CDR2 YYDKDF come from the germline V gene (reference sequence). The CDR3 covers 14 residues. The J segment lost 9 bases and the V segment lost 5 bases, leaving 8 bases of the junction unmatched. CDR3: CATSPDRGDLPQHF. The CDR3 nucleotides read TGTGCCACCAGCCCGGACAGGGGAGACTTGCCCCAGCATTTT.

The chain employs TRBV13 and TRBJ2-3; 7 positions match TRBD1. Looked up from germline, CDR1 is PRHDT and CDR2 is FYEKMQ (reference sequence). This CDR3 comprises 16 residues. The trim removed 4 bases at V and 0 bases at J, leaving 7 bases unmatched. CDR3 sequence (DNA): TGTGCCAGCAGCTATATCAGGGGGTCGAGCACAGATACGCAGTATTTT. This gives the protein CASSYIRGSSTDTQYF.

The genes are TRBV18 and TRBJ2-7; D is unresolved. CDR1 and CDR2 (germline): KGHSH, LQKENI. The CDR3 has 16 residues. V was pared by 0 bases and J by 7 bases, with 19 bases between. The DNA of the CDR3 is TGTGCCAGCTCACCACCCGCTCGAGGATCCCTTGGAGAGCAGTACTTC. Its translation is CASSPPARGSLGEQYF.

The J gene is TRBJ1-1, the V gene TRBV9; D gene ambiguous. CDR1 SGDLS and CDR2 YYNGEE come from the germline V gene. V was shortened by 5 bases and J by 0 bases, with 11 bases between the two germline ends. This CDR3 contains 14 residues. In DNA, the CDR3 is TGTGCCAGCAGTTTGACCGGGATGAACACTGAAGCTTTCTTT. The encoded protein is CASSLTGMNTEAFF.

The gene calls are TRBV14 and TRBJ1-3; possibly TRBD1 for D (6 bases). CDR1 and CDR2 (germline): SGHDN, FVKESK. The CDR3 has 17 residues. V gave up 1 base and J gave up 2 bases, with 15 bases separating them. CDR3: CASSQVVRGRPGNTIYF. The CDR3 bases are TGTGCCAGCAGCCAAGTAGTCAGGGGCAGACCTGGAAACACCATATATTTT. The full variable domain, in which reference TRBV14 and TRBJ1-3 provide the parts outside the CDR3, is EAGVTQFPSHSVIEKGQTVTLRCDPISGHDNLYWYRRVMGKEIKFLLHFVKESKQDESGMPNNRFLAERTGGTYSTLKVQPAELEDSGVYFCASSQVVRGRPGNTIYFGEGSWLTVV.

This chain uses TRBV6-9 with TRBJ1-5, with TRBD1 matching 9 bases. Losses at the gene ends were 2 bases for V and 2 bases for J; bases not matched to a gene: 13. CDR1 MNHGY and CDR2 SVAAGI come from the germline V gene. CDR3 length equals 19 residues. As DNA, the CDR3 is TGTGCCAGCAGTTATCGACAGGGGGAGGAGGAGGAGGGCAATCAGCCCCAGCATTTT. Translation: CASSYRQGEEEEGNQPQHF.

The sample holds a few counts of this clone. CDR3 protein: CASSVSGTPREQYF. The CDR3 DNA is TGTGCCAGCAGCGTATCCGGGACTCCCAGGGAGCAGTACTTC. The chain combines TRBV9 with TRBJ2-7; maybe TRBD2 (6 bases). This CDR3 spans 14 amino acids. Germline V lookup: CDR1 SGDLS, CDR2 YYNGEE. The V end lost 1 base, the J end lost 7 bases, and 15 bases lay between the germline ends.

The chain uses TRBV4-2 and TRBJ2-3, with a weak D call TRBD2 (7 bases). CDR1 is LGHNA and CDR2 is YNFKEQ in the germline V gene. CDR3 size: 19 residues. Trimming cost V 1 base and J 5 bases, with 25 bases left between them. CDR3 coding DNA: TGTGCCAGCAGCCAAGTGTCTCTCGTGAGGGGGGGTCCTCTAGATACGCAGTATTTT. The encoded protein is CASSQVSLVRGGPLDTQYF.

This chain uses TRBV9 with TRBJ2-3; D is undetermined. The CDR3 extends over 13 amino acids. With 3 bases removed from V and 2 bases from J, the gap between germline ends came to 7 bases. Germline-derived CDR1 and CDR2 are SGDLS and YYNGEE. The CDR3 region is CASSASNTDTQYF. CDR3 bases: TGTGCCAGCAGCGCGAGTAACACAGATACGCAGTATTTT.